This T cell receptor (beta chain) comes out of a study of T cell repertoires in cytomegalovirus infection. Study in general: Both CMV infection and a matching HLA type were indicated by public TCR beta signatures.

Looked up from germline, CDR1 is MNHEY and CDR2 is SVGEGT. This CDR3 is 16 amino acids long. Trimming cost V 4 bases and J 3 bases; bases outside gene matches: 5. TCRdb processed the reads anew with MiXCR; each CDR3 protein has one entry. Here the sample spans 250,000 or so distinct CDR3 sequences, 10% to 15% being singletons. This clonotype was observed many times. Antigen unknown. General study results and limits: HLA-C-restricted CMV clonotypes gave the most frequent clonotype in two of eight donors. Cumulative frequency (of public TCR beta family members) identified carriers of CMV plus the relevant HLA.

The sequence came from a human donor in good health (CMV status not recorded). Some clones in this sample may be carry-over from other donors' samples. Sequenced material: PBMCs. This chain joins TRBV6-2 or TRBV6-3 and TRBJ2-7, with TRBD2 matching over 14 bases. This chain's CDR3 is CASSFYGTSGSYEQYF. Here the CDR3 DNA reads TGTGCCAGCAGTTTTTACGGGACTAGCGGGAGCTACGAGCAGTACTTC.